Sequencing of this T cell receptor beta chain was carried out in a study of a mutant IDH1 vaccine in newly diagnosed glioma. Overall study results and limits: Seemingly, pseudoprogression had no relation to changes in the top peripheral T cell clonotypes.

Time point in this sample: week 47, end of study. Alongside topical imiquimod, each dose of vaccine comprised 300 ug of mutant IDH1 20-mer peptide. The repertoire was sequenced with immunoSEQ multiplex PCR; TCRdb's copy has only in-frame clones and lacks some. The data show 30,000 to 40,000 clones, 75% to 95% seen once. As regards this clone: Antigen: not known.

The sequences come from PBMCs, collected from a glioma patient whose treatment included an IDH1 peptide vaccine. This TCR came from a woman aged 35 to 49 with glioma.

Here the CDR3 DNA reads TGTGCCAGCAGCTCCCTGAAGAGGGAGCTGTTTTTT. This encodes CASSSLKRELFF. The chain is built from TRBV7-9 and TRBJ2-2; no reliable D call. V lost 4 bases and J lost 9, with 9 bases in between. The germline gives CDR1 SEHNR, CDR2 FQNEAQ (reference sequence). CDR3 length equals 12 residues.